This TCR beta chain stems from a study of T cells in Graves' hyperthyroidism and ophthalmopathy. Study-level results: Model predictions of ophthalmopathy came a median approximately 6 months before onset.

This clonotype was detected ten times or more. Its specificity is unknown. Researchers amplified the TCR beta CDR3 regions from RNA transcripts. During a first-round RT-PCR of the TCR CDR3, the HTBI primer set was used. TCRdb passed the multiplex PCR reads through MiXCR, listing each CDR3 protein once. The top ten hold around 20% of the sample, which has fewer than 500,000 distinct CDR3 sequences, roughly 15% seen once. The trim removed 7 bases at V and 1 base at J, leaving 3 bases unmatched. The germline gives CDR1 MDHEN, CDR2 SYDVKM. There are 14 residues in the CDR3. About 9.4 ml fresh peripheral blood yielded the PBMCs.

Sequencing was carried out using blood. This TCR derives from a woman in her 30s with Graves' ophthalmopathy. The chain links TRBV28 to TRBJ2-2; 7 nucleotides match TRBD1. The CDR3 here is CASKGTENTGELFF. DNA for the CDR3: TGTGCCAGCAAAGGGACAGAGAACACCGGGGAGCTGTTTTTT.